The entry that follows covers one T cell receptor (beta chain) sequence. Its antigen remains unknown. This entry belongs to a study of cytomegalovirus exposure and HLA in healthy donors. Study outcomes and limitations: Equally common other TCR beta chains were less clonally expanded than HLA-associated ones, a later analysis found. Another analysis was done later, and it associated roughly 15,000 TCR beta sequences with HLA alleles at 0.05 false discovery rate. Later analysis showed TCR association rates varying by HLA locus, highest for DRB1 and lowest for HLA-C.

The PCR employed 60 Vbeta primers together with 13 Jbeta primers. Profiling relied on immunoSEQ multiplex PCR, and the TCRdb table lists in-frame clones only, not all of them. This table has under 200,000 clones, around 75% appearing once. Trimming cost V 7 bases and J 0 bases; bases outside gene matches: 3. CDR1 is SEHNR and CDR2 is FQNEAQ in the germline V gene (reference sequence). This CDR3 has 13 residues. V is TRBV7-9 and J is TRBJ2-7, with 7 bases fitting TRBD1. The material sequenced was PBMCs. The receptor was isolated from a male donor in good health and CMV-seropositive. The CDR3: CASNSGGSYEQYF. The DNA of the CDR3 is TGTGCCAGCAACTCAGGGGGCTCCTACGAGCAGTACTTC.